This T cell receptor (beta chain) stems from a study of blood T cell repertoires in COVID-19. Authors' analysis steps: Reference gene primer amplification gave nucleated cell count estimates. Method: immunoSEQ multiplex PCR; TCRdb's copy keeps in-frame clones and lacks some. That table furnishes V, J and clone size, whereas the DNA furnished D and trimming. The sample comprises some 260,000 clones, around 84% of which are singletons, and roughly 4% rests with the top ten. In terms of age and location, participants ranged from roughly 18 to 100 years and lived in about two dozen US areas. Each participant's cohort was designated according to participant-reported clinical history. The CDR3 spans 16 residues. Trimming left V 0 bases short and J 0 bases short, with 12 bases between. Germline CDR1 is SQVTM and CDR2 is ANQGSEA.

Sequencing input: PBMCs or T cells enriched from blood (not recorded which). The chain links TRBV29-1 to TRBJ1-3; D is perhaps TRBD1 (6 bases). The sequence came from a young man with acute COVID-19. The CDR3: CSVEDPGQSSGNTIYF. As DNA, the CDR3 is TGCAGCGTTGAAGATCCCGGACAGAGCTCTGGAAACACCATATATTTT.